The 15 T cell receptor beta chains given below trace back to one sample, sequenced in a study of T cells after yellow fever vaccination. TCRdb passed the 5' RACE reads through MiXCR, listing each CDR3 protein once. Of 200,000 to 250,000 distinct CDR3 sequences listed, about 7% are singletons. Sequencing used CD4+ T cells sorted from PBMCs, obtained 15 days after the yellow fever booster vaccination. The receptors stem from a man younger than 40 who received the YFV17D yellow fever vaccine.

This clonotype was recorded a few times. The J gene is TRBJ1-1, the V gene TRBV18, with D perhaps matching TRBD1 (5 bases). Trimming stripped 5 bases from V and 4 bases from J, with 11 bases between. This CDR3 region has 13 residues. The germline V gene encodes CDR1 KGHSH and CDR2 LQKENI. CDR3 nucleotides: TGTGCCAGCTCAATCAGCAGGGCCACTGAAGCTTTCTTT. Protein: CASSISRATEAFF.

This clonotype has more than one count but fewer than ten. CDR3 sequence: CASTRPGSYEQYF. In DNA, the CDR3 is TGTGCCAGCACCAGACCGGGCAGCTACGAGCAGTACTTC. The chain recombines TRBV6-1 with TRBJ2-7; D not certain. Trimming removed 7 bases at V and 3 bases at J, with 13 bases between. CDR1 and CDR2 from the germline V gene are MNHNS and SASEGT. The CDR3 has 13 residues.

This clonotype was counted only a few times. V is TRBV20-1 and J is TRBJ1-1, with D hard to call. Germline V gene data show CDR1 as DFQATT and CDR2 as SNEGSKA (reference sequence). The CDR3 spans 12 residues. V lost 6 bases and J 1 base, leaving 9 bases between the germline ends. CDR3 DNA: TGCAGTGCCAAATACGGGAACACTGAAGCTTTCTTT. Protein sequence: CSAKYGNTEAFF.

The chain joins TRBV20-1 to TRBJ2-3, with 8 bases that match TRBD2. V was pared by 6 bases and J by 4 bases, with 12 bases of the junction left unmatched. The CDR3 runs to 15 residues. Germline CDR1 reads DFQATT; CDR2 reads SNEGSKA (reference sequence). This CDR3 is CSAKKRLAGPDTQYF. The CDR3 DNA reads TGCAGTGCCAAAAAGCGGCTAGCGGGTCCAGATACGCAGTATTTT.

This clonotype was detected only a few times. This CDR3 reads CASSLASSSYEQYF. Written as DNA, the CDR3 is TGTGCCAGCAGCTTAGCCTCCTCCTCCTACGAGCAGTACTTC. This chain uses TRBV7-9 with TRBJ2-7; D remains ambiguous. The germline gives CDR1 SEHNR, CDR2 FQNEAQ (reference sequence). CDR3 size: 14 residues. The V end lost 0 bases, the J end lost 0 bases, and 6 bases lay between the germline ends. Variable domain in full (rest from reference TRBV7-9 and TRBJ2-7): DTGVSQNPRHKITKRGQNVTFRCDPISEHNRLYWYRQTLGQGPEFLTYFQNEAQLEKSRLLSDRFSAERPKGSFSTLEIQRTEQGDSAMYLCASSLASSSYEQYFGPGTRLTVT.

This chain joins TRBV7-2 and TRBJ1-5; D is ambiguous. The CDR3 has 14 residues. V lost 3 bases, J lost 8 bases, and 14 bases lay in between. Germline values: CDR1 SGHTA, CDR2 FQGNSA. CDR3 DNA sequence: TGTGCCAGCAGCTTCGGCCCGGTCGGGGAGCCCCAGCATTTT. Translating gives CASSFGPVGEPQHF.

For this clonotype: A clone one base away is much larger, so this may be a read error. The chain is built from TRBV20-1 and TRBJ2-7, with D tentatively TRBD1 or TRBD2 (5 bases each). With 6 bases removed from V and 2 bases from J, the gap between germline ends came to 14 bases. The CDR3 length is 13 residues. In germline, CDR1 is DFQATT, CDR2 SNEGSKA (reference sequence). CDR3: CSASPGAAYEQYF. The CDR3 region has the DNA TGCAGTGCCAGTCCCGGGGCAGCCTACGAGCAGTACTTC.

This clonotype came up many times. The rearrangement joins TRBV7-2 to TRBJ2-2; possible D gene TRBD2, 7 bases. The germline gives CDR1 SGHTA, CDR2 FQGNSA. This CDR3 region has 17 residues. V lost 5 bases and J 1 base, leaving 17 bases between the germline ends. The CDR3 DNA is TGTGCCAGCAGCCCTAAAGTGGGGGGGCAGAACACCGGGGAGCTGTTTTTT. This codes for CASSPKVGGQNTGELFF.

In this sample, this clonotype turned up a few times. V gene TRBV5-1 combines with J gene TRBJ2-5; 9 bases line up with TRBD1. Germline loops: CDR1 SGHRS, CDR2 YFSETQ. Losses at the gene ends were 3 bases for V and 5 bases for J; bases not matched to a gene: 8. CDR3 length equals 15 residues. Here the CDR3 reads CASSSTGTGSETQYF. The CDR3, as DNA: TGCGCCAGCAGCTCGACTGGGACAGGGTCGGAGACCCAGTACTTC.

This clonotype was found a few times. The chain links TRBV6-1 to TRBJ2-5, with 8 bases fitting TRBD1. Unmatched junction bases numbered 8, after V lost 5 bases and J lost 3 bases. Germline lookup yields CDR1 MNHNS and CDR2 SASEGT. CDR3 size: 15 residues. DNA of the CDR3: TGTGCCAGCAGTACCTCAGGGGGCCGGAAAGAGACCCAGTACTTC. Translating gives CASSTSGGRKETQYF.

The sample holds a few counts of this clonotype. The rearrangement uses TRBV7-2 and TRBJ1-5; 7 bases line up with TRBD1. V dropped 1 base and J dropped 4; count of bases not matched to a gene: 4. Germline CDR1 and CDR2: SGHTA and FQGNSA. This CDR3 is built from 15 residues. The CDR3 nucleotides read TGTGCCAGCAGCTTAGAAGGGACAGCAAATCAGCCCCAGCATTTT. Translating it yields CASSLEGTANQPQHF.

The CDR3 loop reads CASSPSFEQYF. The CDR3 nucleotides read TGTGCCAGCAGCCCGAGCTTCGAGCAGTACTTC. The gene calls are TRBV12-3 or TRBV12-4 and TRBJ2-7; D uncertain. This CDR3 is 11 amino acids long. Deletions cut 6 bases from V and 6 bases from J, with 9 bases between.

This chain uses TRBV10-3 with TRBJ2-1; D is unclear. The CDR3 contains 15 residues. V gave up 0 bases and J gave up 7 bases, with 13 bases separating them. CDR1 is ENHRY and CDR2 is SYGVKD in the germline V gene. The CDR3 DNA is TGTGCCATCAGTGAGTCGGGCGTGACACTTAATGAGCAGTTCTTC. It is translated as CAISESGVTLNEQFF.

This rearrangement joins TRBV7-2 to TRBJ2-1; 10 nucleotides line up with TRBD1. V shed 3 bases and J 6 bases; nucleotides not matched to a gene: 5. The CDR3 covers 15 residues. Germline loops: CDR1 SGHTA, CDR2 FQGNSA. The CDR3 DNA reads as TGTGCCAGCAGCTTGAGACAGGGGGCGCCCAATGAGCAGTTCTTC. It yields the protein CASSLRQGAPNEQFF.

Here the CDR3 DNA reads TGTGCCACCCTCAGGGGTCATACCGGGGAGCTGTTTTTT. Protein: CATLRGHTGELFF. J is TRBJ2-2 and V is TRBV19; perhaps TRBD1 as D (6 bases). The CDR3 totals 13 residues. Germline lookup yields CDR1 LNHDA and CDR2 SQIVND (reference sequence). V lost 10 bases to trimming and J lost 5 bases, with 14 bases between them.